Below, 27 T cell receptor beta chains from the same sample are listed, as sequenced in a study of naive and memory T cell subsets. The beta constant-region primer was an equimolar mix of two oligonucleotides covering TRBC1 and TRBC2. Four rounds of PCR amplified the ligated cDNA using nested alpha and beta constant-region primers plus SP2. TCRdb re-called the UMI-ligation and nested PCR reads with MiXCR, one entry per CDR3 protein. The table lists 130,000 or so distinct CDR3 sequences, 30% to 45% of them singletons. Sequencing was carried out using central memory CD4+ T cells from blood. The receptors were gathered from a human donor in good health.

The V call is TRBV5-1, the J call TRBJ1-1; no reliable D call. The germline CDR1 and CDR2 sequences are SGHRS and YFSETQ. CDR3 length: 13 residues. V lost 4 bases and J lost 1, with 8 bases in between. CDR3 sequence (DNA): TGCGCCAGCAGCCATCAGCAGAACACTGAAGCTTTCTTT. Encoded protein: CASSHQQNTEAFF.

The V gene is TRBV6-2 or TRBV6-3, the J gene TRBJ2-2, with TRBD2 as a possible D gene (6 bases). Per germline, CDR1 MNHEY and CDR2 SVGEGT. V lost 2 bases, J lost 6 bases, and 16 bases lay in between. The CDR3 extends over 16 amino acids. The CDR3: CASSYVSRPGAGELFF. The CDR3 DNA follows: TGTGCCAGCAGTTACGTGTCCCGCCCGGGGGCCGGGGAGCTGTTTTTT.

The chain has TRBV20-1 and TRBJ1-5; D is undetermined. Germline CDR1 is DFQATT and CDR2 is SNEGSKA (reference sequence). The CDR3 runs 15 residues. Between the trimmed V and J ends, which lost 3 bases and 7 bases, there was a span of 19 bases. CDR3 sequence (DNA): TGCAGTGCTAGGGGCTTTCTCGGGAACAAGCAGCCCCAGCATTTT. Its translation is CSARGFLGNKQPQHF.

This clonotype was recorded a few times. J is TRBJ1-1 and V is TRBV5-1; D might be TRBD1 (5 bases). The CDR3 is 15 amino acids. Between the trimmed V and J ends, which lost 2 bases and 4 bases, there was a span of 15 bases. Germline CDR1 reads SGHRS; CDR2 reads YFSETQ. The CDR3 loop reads CASSLSQGLPTEAFF. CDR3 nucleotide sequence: TGCGCCAGCAGCTTATCCCAGGGACTGCCCACTGAAGCTTTCTTT.

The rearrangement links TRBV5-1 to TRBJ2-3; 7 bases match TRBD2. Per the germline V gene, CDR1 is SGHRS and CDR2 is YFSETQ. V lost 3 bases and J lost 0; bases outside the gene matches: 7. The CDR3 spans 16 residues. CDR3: CASSSNSGSSTDTQYF. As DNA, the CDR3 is TGCGCCAGCAGCTCAAATAGCGGGTCTAGCACAGATACGCAGTATTTT.

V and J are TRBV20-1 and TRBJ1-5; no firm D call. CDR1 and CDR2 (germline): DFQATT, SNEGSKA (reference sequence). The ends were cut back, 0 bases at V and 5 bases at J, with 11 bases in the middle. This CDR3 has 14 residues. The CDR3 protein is CSARDPGAYQPQHF. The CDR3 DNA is TGCAGTGCTAGAGATCCGGGAGCGTATCAGCCCCAGCATTTT.

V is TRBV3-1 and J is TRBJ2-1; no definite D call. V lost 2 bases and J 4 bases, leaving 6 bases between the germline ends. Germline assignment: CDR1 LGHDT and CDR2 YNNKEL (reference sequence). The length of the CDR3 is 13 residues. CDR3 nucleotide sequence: TGTGCCAGCAGCCAACGACTTTACAATGAGCAGTTCTTC. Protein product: CASSQRLYNEQFF.

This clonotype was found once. The CDR3 sequence is CASSTTGGGSSYEQYF. The CDR3 DNA reads as TGTGCCAGCAGTACCACGGGTGGGGGAAGCTCCTACGAGCAGTACTTC. The chain recombines TRBV6-1 with TRBJ2-7, with D tentatively TRBD1 or TRBD2 (5 bases each). V lost 5 bases, J lost 0 bases, and 17 bases lay in between. The CDR3 spans 16 residues. Germline CDR1 reads MNHNS; CDR2 reads SASEGT.

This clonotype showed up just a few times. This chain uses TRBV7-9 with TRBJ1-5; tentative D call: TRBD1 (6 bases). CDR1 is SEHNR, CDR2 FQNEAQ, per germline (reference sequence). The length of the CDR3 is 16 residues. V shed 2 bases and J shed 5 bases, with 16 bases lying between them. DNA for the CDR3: TGTGCCAGCAGCTTATCGCCAGGGGACGTAGATCAGCCCCAGCATTTT. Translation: CASSLSPGDVDQPQHF.

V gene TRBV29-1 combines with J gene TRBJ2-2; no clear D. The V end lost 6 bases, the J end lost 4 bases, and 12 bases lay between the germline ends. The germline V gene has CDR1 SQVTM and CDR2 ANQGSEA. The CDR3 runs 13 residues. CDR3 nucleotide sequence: TGCAGCGTGCGTAGCACAGCCACCGGGGAGCTGTTTTTT. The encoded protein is CSVRSTATGELFF.

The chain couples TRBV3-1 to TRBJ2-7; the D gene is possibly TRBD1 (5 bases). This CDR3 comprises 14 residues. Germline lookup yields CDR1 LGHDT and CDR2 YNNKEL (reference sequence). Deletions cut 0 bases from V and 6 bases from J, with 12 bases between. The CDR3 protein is CASSQDTQAREQYF. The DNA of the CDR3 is TGTGCCAGCAGCCAAGATACACAGGCCCGCGAGCAGTACTTC.

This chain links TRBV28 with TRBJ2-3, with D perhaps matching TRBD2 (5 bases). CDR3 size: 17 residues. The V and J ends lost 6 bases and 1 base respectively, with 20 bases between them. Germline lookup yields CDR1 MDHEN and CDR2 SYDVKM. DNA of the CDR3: TGTGCCAGCAGATCCTTAACGGGAAGTATTGGCACAGATACGCAGTATTTT. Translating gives CASRSLTGSIGTDTQYF.

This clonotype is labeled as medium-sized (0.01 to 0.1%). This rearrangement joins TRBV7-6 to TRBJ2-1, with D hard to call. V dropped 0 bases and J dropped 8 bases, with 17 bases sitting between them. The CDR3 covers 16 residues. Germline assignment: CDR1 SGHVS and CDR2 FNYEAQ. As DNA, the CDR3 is TGTGCCAGCAGCTTAGCGGCTTGGGTAGCTGGGGATGAGCAGTTCTTC. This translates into CASSLAAWVAGDEQFF.

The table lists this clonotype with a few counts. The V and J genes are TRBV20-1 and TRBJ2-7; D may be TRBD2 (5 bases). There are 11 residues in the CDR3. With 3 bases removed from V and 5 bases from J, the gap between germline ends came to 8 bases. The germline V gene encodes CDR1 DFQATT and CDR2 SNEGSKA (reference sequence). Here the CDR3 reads CSARTTHEQYF. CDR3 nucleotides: TGCAGTGCTAGGACTACACACGAGCAGTACTTC.

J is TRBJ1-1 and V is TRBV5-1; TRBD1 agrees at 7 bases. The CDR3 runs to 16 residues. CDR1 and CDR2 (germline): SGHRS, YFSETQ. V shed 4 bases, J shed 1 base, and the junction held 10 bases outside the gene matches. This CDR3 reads CASSQGTVTRNTEAFF. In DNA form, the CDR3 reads TGCGCCAGCAGCCAGGGGACAGTAACGAGGAACACTGAAGCTTTCTTT.

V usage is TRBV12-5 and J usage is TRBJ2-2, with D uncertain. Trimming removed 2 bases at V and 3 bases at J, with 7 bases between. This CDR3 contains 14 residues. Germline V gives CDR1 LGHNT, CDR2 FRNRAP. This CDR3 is CASGLLADTGELFF. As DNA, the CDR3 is TGTGCTAGTGGTTTGCTGGCAGACACCGGGGAGCTGTTTTTT.

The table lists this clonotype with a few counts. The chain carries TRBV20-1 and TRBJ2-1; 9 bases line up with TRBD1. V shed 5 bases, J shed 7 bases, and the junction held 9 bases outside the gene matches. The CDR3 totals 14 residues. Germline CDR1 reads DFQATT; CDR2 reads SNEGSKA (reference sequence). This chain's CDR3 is CSAAPGQGGNEQFF. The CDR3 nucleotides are TGCAGTGCTGCACCGGGACAGGGAGGGAATGAGCAGTTCTTC.

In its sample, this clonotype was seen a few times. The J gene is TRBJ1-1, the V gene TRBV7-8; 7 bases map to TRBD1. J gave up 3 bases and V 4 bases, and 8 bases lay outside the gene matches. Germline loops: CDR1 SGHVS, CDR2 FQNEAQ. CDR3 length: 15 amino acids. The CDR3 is CASSSPRDRYTEAFF. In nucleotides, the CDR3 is TGTGCCAGCAGCTCACCCCGGGACAGATACACTGAAGCTTTCTTT.

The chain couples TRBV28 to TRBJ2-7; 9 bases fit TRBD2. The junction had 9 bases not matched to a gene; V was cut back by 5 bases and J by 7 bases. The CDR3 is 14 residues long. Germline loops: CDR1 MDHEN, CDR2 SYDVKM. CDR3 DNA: TGTGCCAGCAGTCCCCAAGCGGGAGGTAAAGAGCAGTACTTC. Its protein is CASSPQAGGKEQYF.

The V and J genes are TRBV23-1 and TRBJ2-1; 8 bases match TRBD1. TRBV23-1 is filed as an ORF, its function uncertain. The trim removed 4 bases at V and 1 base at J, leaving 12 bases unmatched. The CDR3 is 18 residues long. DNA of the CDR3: TGCGCCAGCAGTCGGTGCCGCAGGACAGGGCTATCCTACAATGAGCAGTTCTTC. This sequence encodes CASSRCRRTGLSYNEQFF.

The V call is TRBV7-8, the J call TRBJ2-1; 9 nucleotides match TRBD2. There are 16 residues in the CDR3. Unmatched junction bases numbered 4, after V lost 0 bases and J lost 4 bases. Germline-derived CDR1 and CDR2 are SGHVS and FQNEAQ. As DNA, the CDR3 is TGTGCCAGCAGCTTAGCGCGCCTAGCGGGGTACAATGAGCAGTTCTTC. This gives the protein CASSLARLAGYNEQFF. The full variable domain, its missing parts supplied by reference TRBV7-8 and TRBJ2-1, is GAGVSQSPRYKVAKRGQDVALRCDPISGHVSLFWYQQALGQGPEFLTYFQNEAQLDKSGLPSDRFFAERPEGSVSTLKIQRTQQEDSAVYLCASSLARLAGYNEQFFGPGTRLTVL.

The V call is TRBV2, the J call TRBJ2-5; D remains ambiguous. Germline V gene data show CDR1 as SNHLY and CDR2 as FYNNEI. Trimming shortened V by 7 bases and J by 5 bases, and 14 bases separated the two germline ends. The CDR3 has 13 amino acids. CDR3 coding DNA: TGTGCCAGCACCAACAGACGCACGGAGACCCAGTACTTC. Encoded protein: CASTNRRTETQYF.

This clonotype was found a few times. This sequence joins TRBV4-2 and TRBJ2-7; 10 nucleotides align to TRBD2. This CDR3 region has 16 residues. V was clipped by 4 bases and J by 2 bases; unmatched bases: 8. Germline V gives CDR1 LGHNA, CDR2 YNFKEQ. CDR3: CASSRELAGEPYEQYF. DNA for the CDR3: TGTGCCAGCAGCCGGGAGCTAGCGGGAGAACCCTACGAGCAGTACTTC.

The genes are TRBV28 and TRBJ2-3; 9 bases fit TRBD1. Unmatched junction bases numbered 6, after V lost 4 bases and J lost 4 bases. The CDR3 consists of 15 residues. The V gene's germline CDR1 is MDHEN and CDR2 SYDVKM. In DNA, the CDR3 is TGTGCCAGCAGTTATCGGGACAGGGAGGCAGATACGCAGTATTTT. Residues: CASSYRDREADTQYF.

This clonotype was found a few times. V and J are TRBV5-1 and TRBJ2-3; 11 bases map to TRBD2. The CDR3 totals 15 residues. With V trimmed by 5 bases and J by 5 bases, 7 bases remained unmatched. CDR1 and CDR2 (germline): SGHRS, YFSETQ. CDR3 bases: TGCGCCAGCAGTTTACTAGCGGGAGAGGTAGATACGCAGTATTTT. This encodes CASSLLAGEVDTQYF.

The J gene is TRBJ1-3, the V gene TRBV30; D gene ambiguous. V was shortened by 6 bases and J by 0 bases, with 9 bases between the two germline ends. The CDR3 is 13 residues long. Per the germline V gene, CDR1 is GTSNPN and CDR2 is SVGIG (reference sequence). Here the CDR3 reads CACSASSGNTIYF. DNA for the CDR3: TGTGCCTGTTCGGCCTCCTCTGGAAACACCATATATTTT.

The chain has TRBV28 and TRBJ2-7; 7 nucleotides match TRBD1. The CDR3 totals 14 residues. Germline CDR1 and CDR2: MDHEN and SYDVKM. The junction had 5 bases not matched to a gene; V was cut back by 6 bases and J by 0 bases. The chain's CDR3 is CASRAGGNSYEQYF. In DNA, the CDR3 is TGTGCCAGCAGGGCAGGGGGAAACTCCTACGAGCAGTACTTC.